This note documents a single TCR beta chain sequence. The data stem from a study of blood T cell repertoires in COVID-19. Across the whole study: From the United States, Italy and Spain came samples of acute and convalescent COVID-19. PBMCs, B-cell-depleted T cells, or T cells provided the cDNA or gDNA that made up the material.

Germline CDR1 reads MNHNS; CDR2 reads SASEGT. Trimming pared 2 bases from V and 6 bases from J, leaving 11 bases between. CDR3 size: 14 residues. Original handling: From reference gene primer amplification, estimates of nucleated cell counts were derived. Produced via immunoSEQ multiplex PCR; TCRdb's table is partial and in-frame only. V and J calls and clone size come straight from that table; D and trimming were deduced from the DNA. The data contain roughly 100,000 clones, approximately 80% of them seen just once; the ten biggest clones take up roughly a tenth. This sequence was found in an elderly woman with acute or convalescent COVID-19. The rearrangement joins TRBV6-1 to TRBJ1-5; possibly TRBD1 for D (5 bases). The sample consisted of peripheral blood. The CDR3 protein is CASSESGIGQPQHF. The CDR3 nucleotides are TGTGCCAGCAGTGAATCAGGGATAGGTCAGCCCCAGCATTTT.